This entry lists 6 T cell receptor beta chains sequenced from one sample in a study of T cells after yellow fever vaccination. From the 5' RACE reads, TCRdb called clonotypes with MiXCR, one entry per CDR3 protein. The profile covers 300,000 to 400,000 distinct CDR3 sequences, with 7.5% to 9% appearing a single time and about a sixth taken by the ten largest. Specimen: PBMCs, collected on the day of the first yellow fever vaccination. The source of these receptors is a man between 18 and 35 years old who received the YFV17D yellow fever vaccine.

The V call is TRBV4-3, the J call TRBJ2-3; 13 bases align to TRBD2. The CDR3 totals 18 residues. Trimming removed 0 bases from V and 10 bases from J; junction bases left unmatched: 13. CDR1 and CDR2 from the germline V gene are LGHNA and YSLEER. CDR3 nucleotide sequence: TGCGCCAGCAGCCAAGATATGACTAGCGGGGGGACAATTTGGGCGCAGTATTTT. Protein sequence: CASSQDMTSGGTIWAQYF.

V and J are TRBV7-2 and TRBJ2-1; TRBD2 matches 10 bases. The CDR3 is 16 residues long. Germline V gene lookup returns CDR1 SGHTA and CDR2 FQGNSA. J lost 3 bases, V lost 3 bases, and 5 bases had no gene match. The CDR3 region has the DNA TGTGCCAGCAGCTTTCTTAGCGGGGGGCGCTACAATGAGCAGTTCTTC. Amino acids: CASSFLSGGRYNEQFF.

This clonotype was seen a handful of times. The chain uses TRBV27 and TRBJ2-7, with D maybe TRBD1 (5 bases). The CDR3 covers 13 residues. The V end was cut by 5 bases, the J end by 2 bases, with 10 bases between. Looked up from germline, CDR1 is MNHEY and CDR2 is SMNVEV (reference sequence). The CDR3 protein is CASSIRQTYEQYF. For the CDR3, the DNA is TGTGCCAGCAGTATCCGACAGACCTACGAGCAGTACTTC.

This clonotype was observed a handful of times. CDR3 sequence: CASRLGERAPLHF. The CDR3 nucleotides are TGTGCCAGCAGACTGGGGGAGCGGGCACCCCTCCACTTT. The chain is built from TRBV28 and TRBJ1-6, with D maybe TRBD1 (5 bases). This CDR3 has 13 residues. Looked up from germline, CDR1 is MDHEN and CDR2 is SYDVKM. Trimming left V 6 bases short and J 11 bases short, with 14 bases between.

This clonotype has ten or more counts. The genes are TRBV6-1 and TRBJ2-4; the D call may be TRBD1 or TRBD2 (5 bases each). Germline V gene sequence: CDR1 MNHNS, CDR2 SASEGT. The CDR3 has 15 amino acids. Trimming removed 4 bases at V and 3 bases at J, with 13 bases between. The CDR3 DNA reads TGTGCCAGCAGTGCCAGTAGGGACGGCAAAAACATTCAGTACTTC. Protein product: CASSASRDGKNIQYF.

The chain is built from TRBV5-1 and TRBJ2-1; the D is unclear. Deletions cut 0 bases from V and 4 bases from J, with 5 bases between. Germline assignment: CDR1 SGHRS and CDR2 YFSETQ. The CDR3 is 13 residues long. In nucleotides, the CDR3 is TGCGCCAGCAGCTTGGTCCGATACAATGAGCAGTTCTTC. Translation gives CASSLVRYNEQFF. The whole variable domain, filled in from reference TRBV5-1 and TRBJ2-1, reads KAGVTQTPRYLIKTRGQQVTLSCSPISGHRSVSWYQQTPGQGLQFLFEYFSETQRNKGNFPGRFSGRQFSNSRSEMNVSTLELGDSALYLCASSLVRYNEQFFGPGTRLTVL.